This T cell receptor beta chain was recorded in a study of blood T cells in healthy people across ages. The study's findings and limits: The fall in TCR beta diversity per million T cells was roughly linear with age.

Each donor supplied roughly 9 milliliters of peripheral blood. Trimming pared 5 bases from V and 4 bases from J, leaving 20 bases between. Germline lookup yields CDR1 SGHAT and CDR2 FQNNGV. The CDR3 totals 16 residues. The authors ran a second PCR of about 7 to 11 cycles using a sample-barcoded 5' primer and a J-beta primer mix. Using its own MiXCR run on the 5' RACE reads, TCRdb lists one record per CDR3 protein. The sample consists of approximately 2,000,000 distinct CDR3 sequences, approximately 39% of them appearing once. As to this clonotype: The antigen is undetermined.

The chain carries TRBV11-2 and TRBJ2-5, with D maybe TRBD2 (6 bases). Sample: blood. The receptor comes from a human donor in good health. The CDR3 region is CASSGLGGQASETQYF. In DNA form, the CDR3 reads TGTGCCAGCAGCGGGTTGGGAGGCCAAGCTTCAGAGACCCAGTACTTC. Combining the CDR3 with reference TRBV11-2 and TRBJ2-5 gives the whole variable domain EAGVAQSPRYKIIEKRQSVAFWCNPISGHATLYWYQQILGQGPKLLIQFQNNGVVDDSQLPKDRFSAERLKGVDSTLKIQPAKLEDSAVYLCASSGLGGQASETQYFGPGTRLLVL.